The 32 T cell receptor beta chains listed next were all sequenced from one sample in a study of blood T cells in healthy people across ages. A second PCR, run for about 6 to 11 cycles, used a sample-barcoded 5' primer plus a J-beta primer mix. TCRdb analysed the 5' RACE reads with MiXCR anew, one entry per CDR3 protein. There are roughly 1,800,000 distinct CDR3 sequences in the sample; about 49% occur only once, and over 2% lies in the top ten. Sequencing used blood. These receptors came from a woman in her 40s in good health.

The chain has TRBV24-1 and TRBJ2-3, with TRBD2 identical over 9 bases. There are 18 residues in the CDR3. Germline V lookup: CDR1 KGHDR, CDR2 SFDVKD. J gave up 2 bases and V 4 bases, and 12 bases lay outside the gene matches. The CDR3 DNA is TGTGCCACCAGTGAATCACCGGGACTAGCCCTAATCACAGATACGCAGTATTTT. Amino acid sequence: CATSESPGLALITDTQYF.

The V call is TRBV20-1, the J call TRBJ2-5; 15 nucleotides align to TRBD2. The V segment lost 6 bases and the J segment 7 bases; nucleotides outside the gene matches: 3. This CDR3 spans 13 amino acids. CDR1 is DFQATT, CDR2 SNEGSKA, per germline (reference sequence). For the CDR3, the DNA is TGCAGTGCAGGACTAGCGGGGGGGCGGACCCAGTACTTC. Its protein is CSAGLAGGRTQYF.

The chain is built from TRBV21-1 and TRBJ2-7. TRBV21-1 is noted as a pseudogene. The CDR3 runs 17 residues. CDR3 in amino acids: CASSNCSRLLDRNEQYF. CDR3 coding DNA: TGTGCCAGCAGCAATTGTTCTCGGCTCCTCGATAGAAACGAGCAGTACTTC.

The chain employs TRBV27 and TRBJ2-7, with D tentatively TRBD1 (6 bases). Germline CDR1 is MNHEY and CDR2 is SMNVEV (reference sequence). The CDR3 is 15 residues long. V was pared by 2 bases and J by 0 bases, with 11 bases between. The DNA of the CDR3 is TGTGCCAGCAGTTTAAGGGGGAAAAGCTCCTACGAGCAGTACTTC. Its protein is CASSLRGKSSYEQYF.

The rearrangement links TRBV14 to TRBJ2-1; weak D call: TRBD1 (5 bases). The germline V gene has CDR1 SGHDN and CDR2 FVKESK. Trimming took off 4 bases at V and 5 bases at J, with 18 bases between the two ends. This CDR3 has 16 residues. CDR3 DNA: TGTGCCAGCAGCCCCCACAGGAAAGTTTGGGACAATGAGCAGTTCTTC. Protein: CASSPHRKVWDNEQFF.

There are a few counts of this clonotype. The chain employs TRBV24-1 and TRBJ2-1; D tentatively fits TRBD1 or TRBD2 (5 bases each). The CDR3 spans 16 residues. The V gene's germline CDR1 is KGHDR and CDR2 SFDVKD. Trimming removed 4 bases at V and 10 bases at J, with 22 bases between. The CDR3 here is CATSDRGLNPQGEQFF. CDR3 nucleotide sequence: TGTGCCACCAGTGACCGCGGACTTAACCCCCAGGGAGAGCAGTTCTTC.

This chain links TRBV4-1 with TRBJ2-1; D is perhaps TRBD1 or TRBD2 (5 bases each). Trimming pared 8 bases from V and 8 bases from J, leaving 16 bases between. The CDR3 runs 13 residues. CDR1 is MGHRA, CDR2 YSYEKL, per germline. The CDR3 here is CASGTPVGDEQFF. CDR3 nucleotides: TGCGCCAGCGGGACGCCGGTCGGGGATGAGCAGTTCTTC.

This clonotype was counted a single time. This CDR3 is CSASIGLAGYADTQYF. The CDR3, as DNA: TGCAGTGCTAGTATTGGACTAGCGGGGTACGCAGATACGCAGTATTTT. J is TRBJ2-3 and V is TRBV20-1; 12 nucleotides align to TRBD2. The CDR3 has 16 amino acids. The V segment lost 3 bases and the J segment 4 bases; nucleotides outside the gene matches: 8. Germline assignment: CDR1 DFQATT and CDR2 SNEGSKA (reference sequence).

J is TRBJ2-7 and V is TRBV28; D gene ambiguous. Germline values: CDR1 MDHEN, CDR2 SYDVKM. This CDR3 has 15 residues. The V end was cut by 5 bases, the J end by 0 bases, with 14 bases between. CDR3 sequence (DNA): TGTGCCAGCAGTACCCCCAAAGCCTTCTCCTACGAGCAGTACTTC. Amino acids: CASSTPKAFSYEQYF.

This clonotype was seen many times. The chain couples TRBV7-2 to TRBJ2-7, with D unclear. The CDR3 sequence is 13 residues long. V was clipped by 6 bases and J by 3 bases, with 12 bases between them. The germline gives CDR1 SGHTA, CDR2 FQGNSA. The CDR3 region is CASSSSPHYEQYF. The CDR3 DNA reads as TGTGCCAGCAGTTCGTCACCCCACTACGAGCAGTACTTC.

The V gene is TRBV12-3 or TRBV12-4, the J gene TRBJ2-7; D remains unclear. This CDR3 has 14 amino acids. Trimming took off 3 bases at V and 7 bases at J, with 16 bases between the two ends. This CDR3 is CASSFITGPGEQYF. The CDR3 DNA reads as TGTGCCAGCAGTTTTATCACCGGCCCTGGGGAGCAGTACTTC.

This sequence joins TRBV14 and TRBJ2-1, with D tentatively TRBD2 (5 bases). Matching the DNA end better, TRBJ2-7 makes the J call doubtful. This CDR3 comprises 16 residues. From germline, CDR1 is SGHDN and CDR2 FVKESK. CDR3 sequence (DNA): TGTGCCAGCAGCCAAGACCCCTGGACGGGGATGGGCGAGCAGTACTTC. Translated: CASSQDPWTGMGEQYF.

This clonotype was found a few times. V is TRBV10-3 and J is TRBJ2-3, with D tentatively TRBD1 (5 bases). CDR1 is ENHRY, CDR2 SYGVKD, per germline. This CDR3 comprises 14 residues. Trimming shortened V by 4 bases and J by 3 bases, and 11 bases separated the two germline ends. The CDR3 reads CAISVTDATDTQYF. The CDR3 region has the DNA TGTGCCATCAGTGTGACAGATGCAACAGATACGCAGTATTTT.

This rearrangement joins TRBV7-2 to TRBJ2-4; 9 bases are shared with TRBD2. Per the germline V gene, CDR1 is SGHTA and CDR2 is FQGNSA. The CDR3 totals 17 residues. The trim removed 1 base at V and 0 bases at J, leaving 4 bases unmatched. CDR3 nucleotide sequence: TGTGCCAGCAGCTTAGAGCGGGGGGATCTAGCCAAAAACATTCAGTACTTC. Translated: CASSLERGDLAKNIQYF.

This clonotype was seen a handful of times. This sequence joins TRBV5-5 and TRBJ1-4; TRBD1 agrees at 11 bases. The CDR3 runs 14 residues. V dropped 4 bases and J dropped 7; count of bases not matched to a gene: 3. CDR1 and CDR2 from the germline V gene are SGHKS and YYEKEE (reference sequence). Here the CDR3 reads CASSTGTGGEKLFF. Here the CDR3 DNA reads TGTGCCAGCAGCACCGGGACAGGGGGTGAAAAACTGTTTTTT.

The chain is built from TRBV6-6 and TRBJ2-3; 7 bases agree with TRBD1. The CDR3 consists of 14 residues. With 6 bases clipped from V and 2 bases from J, the junction kept 5 bases outside the gene matches. The germline V gene has CDR1 MNHNY and CDR2 SVGAGI (reference sequence). The CDR3 reads CASRLTGNTDTQYF. In DNA, the CDR3 is TGTGCCAGCAGGCTGACAGGGAACACAGATACGCAGTATTTT.

This clonotype came up a few times. The rearrangement links TRBV27 to TRBJ1-6; D is undetermined. The CDR3 is made up of 15 amino acids. Germline assignment: CDR1 MNHEY and CDR2 SMNVEV (reference sequence). Trimming took off 6 bases at V and 4 bases at J, with 13 bases between the two ends. The CDR3 reads CASRTLVEYNSPLHF. The CDR3, as DNA: TGTGCCAGCAGAACATTGGTGGAATATAATTCACCCCTCCACTTT.

This clonotype has a single count. V and J are TRBV28 and TRBJ2-6, with TRBD1 matching over 7 bases. Germline CDR1 is MDHEN and CDR2 is SYDVKM. The trim removed 7 bases at V and 2 bases at J, leaving 5 bases unmatched. This CDR3 region has 15 residues. CDR3 region: CASIPTGTGANVLTF. CDR3 coding DNA: TGTGCCAGCATCCCGACAGGGACTGGGGCCAACGTCCTGACTTTC.

Worth noting for this clonotype: A junction end diverges from the germline sequence, so it may reflect a read error. The chain is built from TRBV29-1 and TRBJ1-5; D is unclear. CDR1 is SQVTM and CDR2 is ANQGSEA in the germline V gene. The CDR3 extends over 12 amino acids. The CDR3 here is CSVEDGNQPQHF. The CDR3 nucleotides are TGCAGCGTTGAAGATGGGAATCAGCCTCAGCATTTT.

The chain has TRBV20-1 and TRBJ2-5; no clear D gene. The germline V gene encodes CDR1 DFQATT and CDR2 SNEGSKA (reference sequence). V was cut by 0 bases and J by 7 bases, with 12 bases left in between. This CDR3 contains 13 residues. For the CDR3, the DNA is TGCAGTGCTAGAGATCATGTGAAAGGGACCCAGTACTTC. Translating it yields CSARDHVKGTQYF.

CDR3 region: CSALLGGYEQYF. CDR3 nucleotides: TGCAGTGCTTTGTTAGGCGGCTACGAGCAGTACTTC. This chain connects TRBV20-1 to TRBJ2-7; D call uncertain. V was clipped by 5 bases and J by 3 bases, with 11 bases between them. CDR1 and CDR2 from the germline V gene are DFQATT and SNEGSKA (reference sequence). The CDR3 sequence is 12 residues long.

The gene calls are TRBV6-5 and TRBJ2-1; 11 nucleotides match TRBD2. The CDR3 loop spans 18 amino acids. CDR1 is MNHEY and CDR2 is SVGAGI in the germline V gene. V lost 0 bases to trimming and J lost 4 bases; unmatched junction nucleotides: 8. The CDR3 here is CASSYSMLAGGHYNEQFF. The DNA of the CDR3 is TGTGCCAGCAGTTACTCGATGCTAGCGGGGGGCCATTACAATGAGCAGTTCTTC.

This clonotype was counted a few times. The rearrangement links TRBV24-1 to TRBJ2-5; D is uncertain. Germline CDR1 KGHDR, CDR2 SFDVKD. The CDR3 is 13 residues long. The V gene lost 1 base and the J gene lost 5 bases, with 7 bases spanning the gap. The CDR3 bases are TGTGCCACCAGTGATTTAAAGGACGAGACCCAGTACTTC. It specifies CATSDLKDETQYF.

This clonotype was counted only a few times. The chain carries TRBV20-1 and TRBJ2-6; D gene uncertain. The CDR3 extends over 13 amino acids. CDR1 is DFQATT, CDR2 SNEGSKA, per germline (reference sequence). CDR3 amino acids: CSLSPSGANVLTF. As DNA, the CDR3 is TGCAGCTTGAGCCCCTCTGGGGCCAACGTCCTGACTTTC.

The chain carries TRBV27 and TRBJ2-5; the D is unclear. The V and J ends lost 3 bases and 3 bases respectively, with 11 bases between them. There are 14 residues in the CDR3. Germline CDR1 reads MNHEY; CDR2 reads SMNVEV (reference sequence). The CDR3 DNA is TGTGCCAGCAGTTTGTCTAGTCCGAAAGAGACCCAGTACTTC. Residues: CASSLSSPKETQYF.

As for this clonotype: An end of the junction differs from the germline gene, which may be a read error. The chain carries TRBV5-1 and TRBJ2-3, with a possible D match to TRBD2 (5 bases). Looked up from germline, CDR1 is SGHRS and CDR2 is YFSETQ. The CDR3 has 15 residues. CDR3 DNA: TGCGCCAGCATCTTGACTCCCGGGCGGGCAGATACGCAGTATTTT. Translation: CASILTPGRADTQYF. Full variable domain (outside the CDR3, taken from reference TRBV5-1 and TRBJ2-3): KAGVTQTPRYLIKTRGQQVTLSCSPISGHRSVSWYQQTPGQGLQFLFEYFSETQRNKGNFPGRFSGRQFSNSRSEMNVSTLELGDSALYLCASILTPGRADTQYFGPGTRLTVL.

J is TRBJ2-4 and V is TRBV20-1; 7 nucleotides agree with TRBD1. The assigned J gene may be wrong: the sequence end matches TRBJ2-7 better. Germline V CDR1 and CDR2: DFQATT, SNEGSKA (reference sequence). This CDR3 spans 13 amino acids. CDR3 amino acids: CSAETGSAFEQYF. The CDR3 DNA reads TGCAGTGCAGAGACAGGGTCGGCCTTCGAGCAGTACTTC.

Turning to this clonotype: The germline gene is not matched at one end of the junction; a read error may be the cause. The V call is TRBV6-5, the J call TRBJ2-1, with D hard to call. CDR3 length: 14 amino acids. From germline, CDR1 is MNHEY and CDR2 SVGAGI. The CDR3 spells CACSYLGSYNEQFF. The CDR3 DNA follows: TGTGCCTGCAGTTACTTAGGTTCCTACAATGAGCAGTTCTTC.

The genes are TRBV5-1 and TRBJ1-2; D is ambiguous. Trimming shortened V by 0 bases and J by 6 bases, and 12 bases separated the two germline ends. Germline V lookup: CDR1 SGHRS, CDR2 YFSETQ. This CDR3 has 14 residues. The DNA of the CDR3 is TGCGCCAGCAGCTTGGATCTGGGAGAGAATGGCTACACCTTC. Protein sequence: CASSLDLGENGYTF.

This clonotype was seen a few times. CDR3 coding DNA: TGCAGTGCTAGGGGAGAGTCCCACACTGAAGCTTTCTTT. Protein sequence: CSARGESHTEAFF. V is TRBV20-1 and J is TRBJ1-1; D not certain. Germline lookup yields CDR1 DFQATT and CDR2 SNEGSKA (reference sequence). This CDR3 is built from 13 residues. Trimming took 3 bases from V and 3 from J, leaving 11 bases between them.

V usage is TRBV7-2 and J usage is TRBJ2-7; D gene ambiguous. V shed 3 bases and J shed 7 bases, with 19 bases lying between them. Germline V lookup: CDR1 SGHTA, CDR2 FQGNSA. The CDR3 loop spans 15 amino acids. Here the CDR3 reads CASSLGRLNPGEQYF. DNA for the CDR3: TGTGCCAGCAGCTTGGGAAGACTCAACCCTGGGGAGCAGTACTTC.

The chain links TRBV7-6 to TRBJ1-6, with 9 bases identical to TRBD1. The V segment lost 5 bases and the J segment 5 bases; nucleotides outside the gene matches: 7. Germline CDR1 and CDR2: SGHVS and FNYEAQ. This CDR3 is 16 amino acids long. The chain's CDR3 is CASSQGGTGNNSPLHF. CDR3 nucleotides: TGTGCCAGCAGCCAAGGGGGGACAGGGAATAATTCACCCCTCCACTTT. Full variable domain (missing parts from reference TRBV7-6 and TRBJ1-6): GAGVSQSPRYKVTKRGQDVALRCDPISGHVSLYWYRQALGQGPEFLTYFNYEAQQDKSGLPNDRFSAERPEGSISTLTIQRTEQRDSAMYRCASSQGGTGNNSPLHFGNGTRLTVT.